Shown below are 7 T cell receptor beta chains from a single sample sequenced in a study of T cells after yellow fever vaccination. MiXCR, run by TCRdb on the 5' RACE reads, gives a single entry per CDR3 protein. The sample yields a few hundred thousand distinct CDR3 sequences, 3% to 4.5% seen once. The material sequenced was PBMCs, taken on the day of the yellow fever booster vaccination. The receptors originated from a man between 18 and 35 years old who received the YFV17D yellow fever vaccine.

This clonotype was found a few times. The V call is TRBV28, the J call TRBJ1-1; TRBD1 might be the D (5 bases). Germline CDR1 is MDHEN and CDR2 is SYDVKM. Trimming removed 6 bases at V and 4 bases at J, with 12 bases between. The CDR3 sequence is 13 residues long. The CDR3 bases are TGTGCCAGCAGCTCACAGGTGGGCACTGAAGCTTTCTTT. Translated, it gives CASSSQVGTEAFF. Full variable domain (outside the CDR3, taken from reference TRBV28 and TRBJ1-1): DVKVTQSSRYLVKRTGEKVFLECVQDMDHENMFWYRQDPGLGLRLIYFSYDVKMKEKGDIPEGYSVSREKKERFSLILESASTNQTSMYLCASSSQVGTEAFFGQGTRLTVV.

This chain joins TRBV11-1 and TRBJ2-3, with unresolved D. This CDR3 comprises 16 residues. Deletions cut 1 base from V and 2 bases from J, with 13 bases between. Germline loops: CDR1 SGHAT, CDR2 FQDESV (reference sequence). The CDR3 coding sequence is TGTGCCAGCAGCTTAGTGTGGCAGAAATCCACAGATACGCAGTATTTT. Amino acids: CASSLVWQKSTDTQYF.

This clonotype was counted at least ten times. The gene calls are TRBV10-2 and TRBJ2-2; 7 nucleotides line up with TRBD1. The CDR3 has 15 amino acids. The V and J ends lost 3 bases and 2 bases, in that order; junction bases with no gene match: 3. Germline CDR1 reads WSHSY; CDR2 reads SAAADI. DNA for the CDR3: TGCGCCAGCAGTGATGGGACAGCCAACACCGGGGAGCTGTTTTTT. The encoded protein is CASSDGTANTGELFF.

The chain recombines TRBV6-5 with TRBJ2-1; TRBD2 matches at 8 bases. Germline V gene data show CDR1 as MNHEY and CDR2 as SVGAGI. CDR3 length: 13 amino acids. With 0 bases clipped from V and 14 bases from J, the junction kept 6 bases outside the gene matches. The chain's CDR3 is CASSYSGGTRKFF. The CDR3 region has the DNA TGTGCCAGCAGTTACTCAGGAGGGACTAGAAAGTTCTTC.

This clonotype was seen ten or more times. The gene calls are TRBV6-5 and TRBJ1-1; TRBD1 aligns across 7 bases. V was clipped by 6 bases and J by 0 bases; unmatched bases: 4. From germline, CDR1 is MNHEY and CDR2 SVGAGI. CDR3 size: 14 residues. CDR3 residues: CASRVTGMNTEAFF. CDR3 sequence (DNA): TGTGCCAGCAGGGTGACAGGGATGAACACTGAAGCTTTCTTT.

The table lists this clonotype with a few counts. The V gene is TRBV6-6, the J gene TRBJ2-2; perhaps TRBD2 as D (6 bases). The CDR3 contains 15 residues. The germline gives CDR1 MNHNY, CDR2 SVGAGI (reference sequence). V was shortened by 2 bases and J by 0 bases, with 7 bases between the two germline ends. CDR3 sequence reads: CASSYPGANTGELFF. The CDR3 DNA is TGTGCCAGCAGTTACCCGGGGGCGAACACCGGGGAGCTGTTTTTT.

This clonotype was seen more than once but under ten times. This chain links TRBV20-1 with TRBJ1-5; 12 bases are shared with TRBD1. V dropped 6 bases and J dropped 7; count of bases not matched to a gene: 7. The CDR3 sequence is 14 residues long. CDR1 is DFQATT, CDR2 SNEGSKA, per germline (reference sequence). CDR3 nucleotides: TGCAGTGCCGGGGGACAGGGGGCAGGCCAGCCCCAGCATTTT. Protein product: CSAGGQGAGQPQHF.